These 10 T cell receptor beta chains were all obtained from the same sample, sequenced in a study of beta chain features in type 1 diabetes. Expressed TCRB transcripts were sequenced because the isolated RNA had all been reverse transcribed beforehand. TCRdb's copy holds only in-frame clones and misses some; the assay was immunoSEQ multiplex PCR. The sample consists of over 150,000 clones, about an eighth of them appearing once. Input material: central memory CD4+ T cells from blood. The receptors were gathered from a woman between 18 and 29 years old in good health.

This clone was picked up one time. CDR3 protein: CASSGGGPGGYTGELFF. The CDR3 bases are TGTGCCAGCAGTGGAGGGGGACCGGGAGGATACACCGGGGAGCTGTTTTTT. V and J are TRBV5-4 and TRBJ2-2; possibly TRBD2 for D (7 bases). CDR1 is SGHNT and CDR2 is YYREEE in the germline V gene (reference sequence). V gave up 5 bases and J gave up 3 bases, with 20 bases separating them. The CDR3 has 17 residues.

The CDR3 sequence: CASSPATGGSNQPQHF. The CDR3 nucleotides are TGTGCCAGCTCACCAGCGACAGGGGGTAGCAATCAGCCCCAGCATTTT. The V gene is TRBV18, the J gene TRBJ1-5, with 9 bases identical to TRBD1. CDR1 is KGHSH and CDR2 is LQKENI in the germline V gene. CDR3 length equals 16 residues. V gave up 2 bases and J gave up 0 bases; unmatched junction bases: 2.

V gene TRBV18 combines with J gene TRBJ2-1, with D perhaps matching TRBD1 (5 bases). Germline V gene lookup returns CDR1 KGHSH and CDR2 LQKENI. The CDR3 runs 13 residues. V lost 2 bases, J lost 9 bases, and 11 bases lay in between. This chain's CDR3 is CASSPSDISEQFF. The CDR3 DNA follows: TGTGCCAGCTCACCATCGGACATCAGTGAGCAGTTCTTC.

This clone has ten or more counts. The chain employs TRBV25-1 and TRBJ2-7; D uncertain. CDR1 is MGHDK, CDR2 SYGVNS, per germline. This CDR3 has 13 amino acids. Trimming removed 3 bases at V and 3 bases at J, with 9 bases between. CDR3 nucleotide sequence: TGTGCCAGCAGTGATCCACGGAGCTACGAGCAGTACTTC. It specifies CASSDPRSYEQYF.

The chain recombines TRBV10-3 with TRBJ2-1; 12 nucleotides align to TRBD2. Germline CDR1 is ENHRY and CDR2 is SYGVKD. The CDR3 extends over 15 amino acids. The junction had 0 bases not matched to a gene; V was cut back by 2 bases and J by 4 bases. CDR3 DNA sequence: TGTGCCATCAGTGAGCTAGCGGGAGGGTACAATGAGCAGTTCTTC. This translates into CAISELAGGYNEQFF.

The CDR3 loop reads CASSYGDRVTGELFF. In DNA, the CDR3 is TGTGCCAGCAGCTATGGGGACAGGGTCACCGGGGAGCTGTTTTTT. The chain combines TRBV7-2 with TRBJ2-2, with 9 bases identical to TRBD1. V lost 4 bases to trimming and J lost 4 bases; unmatched junction nucleotides: 4. This CDR3 spans 15 amino acids. Germline CDR1 reads SGHTA; CDR2 reads FQGNSA.

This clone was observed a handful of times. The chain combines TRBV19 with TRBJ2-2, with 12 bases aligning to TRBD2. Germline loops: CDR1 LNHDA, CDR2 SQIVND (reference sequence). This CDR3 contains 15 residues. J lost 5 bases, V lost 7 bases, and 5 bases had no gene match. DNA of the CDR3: TGTGCCAGTATCCCTAGCGGGAGGGGTACCGGGGAGCTGTTTTTT. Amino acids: CASIPSGRGTGELFF.

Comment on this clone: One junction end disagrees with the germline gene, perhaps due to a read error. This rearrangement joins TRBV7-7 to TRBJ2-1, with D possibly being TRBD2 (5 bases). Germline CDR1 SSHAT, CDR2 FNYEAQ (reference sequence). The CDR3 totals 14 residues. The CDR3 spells CASSLSGMGNEQFF. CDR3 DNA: TGTGCTAGCAGCTTGAGCGGAATGGGCAATGAGCAGTTCTTC.

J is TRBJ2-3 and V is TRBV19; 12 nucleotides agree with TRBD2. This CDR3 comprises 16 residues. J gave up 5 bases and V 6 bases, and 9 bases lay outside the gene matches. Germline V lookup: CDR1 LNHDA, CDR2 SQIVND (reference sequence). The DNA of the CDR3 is TGTGCCAGTAGATCCCCCGGACTAGCGGGGTTAGATACGCAGTATTTT. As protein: CASRSPGLAGLDTQYF.

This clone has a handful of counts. This CDR3 is CASSPRTGGPYEQYF. In DNA form, the CDR3 reads TGTGCCAGCTCTCCTCGGACAGGGGGGCCCTACGAGCAGTACTTC. The chain has TRBV18 and TRBJ2-7; 10 nucleotides agree with TRBD1. This CDR3 contains 15 residues. The ends lost 6 bases at V and 2 bases at J; junction bases unmatched: 7. Germline CDR1 KGHSH, CDR2 LQKENI.